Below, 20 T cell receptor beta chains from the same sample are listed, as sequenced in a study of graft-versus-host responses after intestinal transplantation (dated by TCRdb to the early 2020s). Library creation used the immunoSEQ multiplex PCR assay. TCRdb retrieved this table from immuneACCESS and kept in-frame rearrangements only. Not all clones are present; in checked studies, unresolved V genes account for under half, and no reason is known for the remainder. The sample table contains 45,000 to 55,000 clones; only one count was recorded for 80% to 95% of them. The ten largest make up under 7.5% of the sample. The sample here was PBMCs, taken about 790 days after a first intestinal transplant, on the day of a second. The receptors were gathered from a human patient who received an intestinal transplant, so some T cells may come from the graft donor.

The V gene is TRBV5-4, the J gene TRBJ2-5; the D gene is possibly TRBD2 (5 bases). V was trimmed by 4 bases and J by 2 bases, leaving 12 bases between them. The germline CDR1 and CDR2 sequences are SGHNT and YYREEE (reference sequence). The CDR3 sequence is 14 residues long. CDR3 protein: CASSPEARQETQYF. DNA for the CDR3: TGTGCCAGCAGCCCGGAGGCCCGACAAGAGACCCAGTACTTC.

The CDR3, as DNA: TGTGCCACCTATCGGGACCCCTCCTACGAGCAGTACTTC. Translating it yields CATYRDPSYEQYF. V usage is TRBV6-5 and J usage is TRBJ2-7; D is perhaps TRBD1 or TRBD2 (5 bases each). Germline CDR1 and CDR2: MNHEY and SVGAGI. Trimming took off 10 bases at V and 0 bases at J, with 13 bases between the two ends. There are 13 residues in the CDR3.

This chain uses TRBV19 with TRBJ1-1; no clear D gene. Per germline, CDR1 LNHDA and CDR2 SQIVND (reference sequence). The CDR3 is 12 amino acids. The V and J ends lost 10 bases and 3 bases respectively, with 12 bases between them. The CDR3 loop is CATLWEDTEAFF. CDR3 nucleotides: TGTGCCACCCTTTGGGAGGACACTGAAGCTTTCTTT.

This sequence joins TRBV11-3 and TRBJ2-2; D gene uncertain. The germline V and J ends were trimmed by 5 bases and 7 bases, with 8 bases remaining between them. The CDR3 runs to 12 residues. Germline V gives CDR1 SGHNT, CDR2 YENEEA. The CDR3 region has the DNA TGTGCCAGCAGCAAGAGGAACGGGGAGCTGTTTTTT. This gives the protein CASSKRNGELFF.

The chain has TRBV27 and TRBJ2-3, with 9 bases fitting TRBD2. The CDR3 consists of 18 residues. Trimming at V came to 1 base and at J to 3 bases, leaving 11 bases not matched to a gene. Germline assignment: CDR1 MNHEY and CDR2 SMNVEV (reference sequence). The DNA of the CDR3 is TGTGCCAGCAGTTTATACCCTCGTAGCGGGAGTATAACAGATACGCAGTATTTT. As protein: CASSLYPRSGSITDTQYF.

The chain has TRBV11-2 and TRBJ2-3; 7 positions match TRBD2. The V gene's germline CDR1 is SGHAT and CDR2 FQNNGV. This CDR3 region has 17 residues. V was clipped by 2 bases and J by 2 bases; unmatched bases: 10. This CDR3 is CASSLLRASGYTDTQYF. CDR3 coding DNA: TGTGCCAGCAGCTTATTAAGGGCTAGCGGTTACACAGATACGCAGTATTTT.

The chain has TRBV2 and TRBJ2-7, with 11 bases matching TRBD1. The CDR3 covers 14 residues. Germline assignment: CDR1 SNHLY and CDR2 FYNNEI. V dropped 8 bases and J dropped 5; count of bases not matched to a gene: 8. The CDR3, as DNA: TGTGCCAGCTCCAGGACAGGGGGCATCGACGAGCAGTACTTC. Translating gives CASSRTGGIDEQYF.

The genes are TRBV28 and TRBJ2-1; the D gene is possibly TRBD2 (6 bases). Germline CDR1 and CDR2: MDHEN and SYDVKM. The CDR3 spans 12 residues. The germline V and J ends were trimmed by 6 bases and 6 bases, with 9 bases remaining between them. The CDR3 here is CASRLAVNEQFF. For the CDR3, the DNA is TGTGCCAGCAGACTAGCTGTCAATGAGCAGTTCTTC.

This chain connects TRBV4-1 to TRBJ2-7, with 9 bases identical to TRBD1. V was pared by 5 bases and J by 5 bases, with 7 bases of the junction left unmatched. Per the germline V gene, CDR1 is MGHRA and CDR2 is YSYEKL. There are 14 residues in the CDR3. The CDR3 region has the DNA TGCGCCAGCAGCTCGGGACAGGGCGGGGACGAGCAGTACTTC. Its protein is CASSSGQGGDEQYF.

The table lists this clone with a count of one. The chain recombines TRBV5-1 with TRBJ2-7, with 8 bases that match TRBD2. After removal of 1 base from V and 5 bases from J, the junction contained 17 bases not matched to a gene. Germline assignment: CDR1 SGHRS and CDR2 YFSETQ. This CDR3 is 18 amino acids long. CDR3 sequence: CASSLSNPGSGSPNEQYF. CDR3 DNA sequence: TGCGCCAGCAGCTTGTCCAACCCCGGAAGCGGGAGTCCCAACGAGCAGTACTTC.

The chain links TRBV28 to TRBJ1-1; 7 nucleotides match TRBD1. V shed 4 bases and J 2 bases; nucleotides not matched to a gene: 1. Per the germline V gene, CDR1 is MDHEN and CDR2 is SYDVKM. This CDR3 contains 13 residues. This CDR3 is CASSYRGNTEAFF. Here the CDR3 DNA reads TGTGCCAGCAGTTACAGGGGTAACACTGAAGCTTTCTTT.

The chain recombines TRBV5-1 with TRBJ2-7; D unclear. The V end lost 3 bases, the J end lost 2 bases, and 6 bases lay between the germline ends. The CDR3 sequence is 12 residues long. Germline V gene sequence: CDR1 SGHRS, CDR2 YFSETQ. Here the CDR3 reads CASSSVPYEQYF. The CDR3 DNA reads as TGCGCCAGCAGCTCCGTCCCCTACGAGCAGTACTTC.

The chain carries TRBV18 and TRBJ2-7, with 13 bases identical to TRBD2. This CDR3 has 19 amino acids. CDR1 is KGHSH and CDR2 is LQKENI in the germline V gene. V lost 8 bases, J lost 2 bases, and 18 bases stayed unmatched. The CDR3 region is CASLDRDPRTSGSTYEQYF. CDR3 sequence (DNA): TGTGCCAGCCTCGACAGGGATCCCCGGACTAGCGGGAGTACCTACGAGCAGTACTTC.

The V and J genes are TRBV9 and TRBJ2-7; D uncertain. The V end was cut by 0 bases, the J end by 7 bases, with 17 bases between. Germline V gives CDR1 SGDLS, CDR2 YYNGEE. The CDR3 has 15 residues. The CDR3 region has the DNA TGTGCCAGCAGCGTAGCACCACAGCCAGAGAGGGAGCAGTACTTC. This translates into CASSVAPQPEREQYF. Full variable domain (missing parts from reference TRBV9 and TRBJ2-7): DSGVTQTPKHLITATGQRVTLRCSPRSGDLSVYWYQQSLDQGLQFLIQYYNGEERAKGNILERFSAQQFPDLHSELNLSSLELGDSALYFCASSVAPQPEREQYFGPGTRLTVT.

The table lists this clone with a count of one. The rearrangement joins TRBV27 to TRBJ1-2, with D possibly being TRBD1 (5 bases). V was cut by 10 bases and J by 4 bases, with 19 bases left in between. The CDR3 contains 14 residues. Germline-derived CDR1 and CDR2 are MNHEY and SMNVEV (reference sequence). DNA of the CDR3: TGTGCCACCCGGGACTCAGGGATGGCCTATGGCTACACCTTC. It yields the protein CATRDSGMAYGYTF.

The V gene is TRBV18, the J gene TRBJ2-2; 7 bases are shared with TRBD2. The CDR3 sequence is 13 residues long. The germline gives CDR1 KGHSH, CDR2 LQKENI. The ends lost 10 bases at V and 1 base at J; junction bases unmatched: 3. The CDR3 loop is CATQRENTGELFF. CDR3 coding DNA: TGTGCCACCCAGCGGGAGAACACCGGGGAGCTGTTTTTT.

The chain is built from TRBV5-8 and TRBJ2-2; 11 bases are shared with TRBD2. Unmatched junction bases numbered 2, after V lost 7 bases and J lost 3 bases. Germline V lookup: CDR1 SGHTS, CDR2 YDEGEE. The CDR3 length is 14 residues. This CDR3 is CASGTSGYTGELFF. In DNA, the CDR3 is TGTGCCAGCGGGACTAGCGGCTACACCGGGGAGCTGTTTTTT. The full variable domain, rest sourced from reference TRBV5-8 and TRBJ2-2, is EAGVTQSPTHLIKTRGQQATLRCSPISGHTSVYWYQQALGLGLQFLLWYDEGEERNRGNFPPRFSGRQFPNYSSELNVNALELEDSALYLCASGTSGYTGELFFGEGSRLTVL.

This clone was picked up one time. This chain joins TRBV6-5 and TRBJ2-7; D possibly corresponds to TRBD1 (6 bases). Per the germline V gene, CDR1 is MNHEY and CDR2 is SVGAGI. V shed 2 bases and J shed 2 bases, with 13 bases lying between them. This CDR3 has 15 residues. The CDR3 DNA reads TGTGCCAGCAGTTACGCCGAGGGGGTTGCCTACGAGCAGTACTTC. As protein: CASSYAEGVAYEQYF.

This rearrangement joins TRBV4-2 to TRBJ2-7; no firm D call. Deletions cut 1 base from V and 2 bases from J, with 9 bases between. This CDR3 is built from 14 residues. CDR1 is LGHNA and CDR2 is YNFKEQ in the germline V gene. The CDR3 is CASSQAEHTYEQYF. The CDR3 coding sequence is TGTGCCAGCAGCCAAGCGGAGCACACCTACGAGCAGTACTTC.

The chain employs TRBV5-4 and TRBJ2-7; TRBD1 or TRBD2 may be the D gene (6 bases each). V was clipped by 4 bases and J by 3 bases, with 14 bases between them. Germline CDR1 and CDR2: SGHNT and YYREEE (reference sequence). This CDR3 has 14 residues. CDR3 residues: CASSRGESYYEQYF. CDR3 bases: TGTGCCAGCAGCAGGGGGGAGTCCTACTACGAGCAGTACTTC.